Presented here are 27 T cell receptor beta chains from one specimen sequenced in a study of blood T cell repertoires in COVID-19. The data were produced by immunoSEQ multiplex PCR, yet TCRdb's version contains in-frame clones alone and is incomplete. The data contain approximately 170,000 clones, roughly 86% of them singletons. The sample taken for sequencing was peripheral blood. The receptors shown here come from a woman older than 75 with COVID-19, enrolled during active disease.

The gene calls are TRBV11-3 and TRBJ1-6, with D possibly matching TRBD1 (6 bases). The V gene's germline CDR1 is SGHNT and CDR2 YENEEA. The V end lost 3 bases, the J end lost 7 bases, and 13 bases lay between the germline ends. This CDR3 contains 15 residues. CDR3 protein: CASSLGRGVNSPLHF. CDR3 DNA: TGTGCCAGCAGCTTGGGCAGGGGAGTCAATTCACCCCTCCACTTT.

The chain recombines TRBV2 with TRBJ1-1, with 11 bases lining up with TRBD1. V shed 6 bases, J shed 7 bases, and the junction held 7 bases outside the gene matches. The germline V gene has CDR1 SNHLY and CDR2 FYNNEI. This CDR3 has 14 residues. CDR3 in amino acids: CASSGTGGWGEAFF. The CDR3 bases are TGTGCCAGCAGCGGGACAGGGGGTTGGGGTGAAGCTTTCTTT. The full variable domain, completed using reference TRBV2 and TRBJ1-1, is EPEVTQTPSHQVTQMGQEVILRCVPISNHLYFYWYRQILGQKVEFLVSFYNNEISEKSEIFDDQFSVERPDGSNFTLKIRSTKLEDSAMYFCASSGTGGWGEAFFGQGTRLTVV.

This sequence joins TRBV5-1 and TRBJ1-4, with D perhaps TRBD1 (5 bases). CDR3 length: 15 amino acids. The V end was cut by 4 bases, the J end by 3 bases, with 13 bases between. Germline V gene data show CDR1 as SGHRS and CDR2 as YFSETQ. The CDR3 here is CASSGWAGANEKLFF. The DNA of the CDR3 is TGCGCCAGCAGCGGTTGGGCGGGGGCTAATGAAAAACTGTTTTTT.

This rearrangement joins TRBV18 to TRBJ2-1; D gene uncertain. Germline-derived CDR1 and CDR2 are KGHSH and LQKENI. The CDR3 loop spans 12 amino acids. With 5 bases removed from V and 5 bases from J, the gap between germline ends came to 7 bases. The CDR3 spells CASSVVDNEQFF. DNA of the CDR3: TGTGCCAGCTCAGTTGTCGACAATGAGCAGTTCTTC.

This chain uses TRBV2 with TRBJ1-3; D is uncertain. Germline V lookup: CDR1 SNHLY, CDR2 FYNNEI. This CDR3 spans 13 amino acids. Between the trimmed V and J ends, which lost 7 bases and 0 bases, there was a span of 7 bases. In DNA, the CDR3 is TGTGCCAGCAAGCCTCCCTCTGGAAACACCATATATTTT. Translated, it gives CASKPPSGNTIYF. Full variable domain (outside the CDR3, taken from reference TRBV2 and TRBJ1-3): EPEVTQTPSHQVTQMGQEVILRCVPISNHLYFYWYRQILGQKVEFLVSFYNNEISEKSEIFDDQFSVERPDGSNFTLKIRSTKLEDSAMYFCASKPPSGNTIYFGEGSWLTVV.

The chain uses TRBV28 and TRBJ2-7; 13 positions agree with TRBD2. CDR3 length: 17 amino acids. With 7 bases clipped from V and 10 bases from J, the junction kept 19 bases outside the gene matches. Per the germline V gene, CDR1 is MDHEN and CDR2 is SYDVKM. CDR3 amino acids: CASTLPLGVGLAGVQYF. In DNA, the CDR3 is TGTGCCAGCACCTTACCCCTGGGAGTCGGACTAGCGGGAGTCCAGTACTTC.

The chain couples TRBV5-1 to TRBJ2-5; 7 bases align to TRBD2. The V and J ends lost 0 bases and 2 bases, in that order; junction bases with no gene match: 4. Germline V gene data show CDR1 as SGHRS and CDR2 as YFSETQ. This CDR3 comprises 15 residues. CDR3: CASSLGSSGQETQYF. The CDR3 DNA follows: TGCGCCAGCAGCTTGGGGAGTAGCGGGCAAGAGACCCAGTACTTC.

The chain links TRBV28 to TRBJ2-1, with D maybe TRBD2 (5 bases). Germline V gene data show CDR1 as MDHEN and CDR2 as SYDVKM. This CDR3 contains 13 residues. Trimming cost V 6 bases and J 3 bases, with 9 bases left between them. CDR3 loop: CASRPTSYNEQFF. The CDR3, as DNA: TGTGCCAGCAGACCTACTAGCTACAATGAGCAGTTCTTC.

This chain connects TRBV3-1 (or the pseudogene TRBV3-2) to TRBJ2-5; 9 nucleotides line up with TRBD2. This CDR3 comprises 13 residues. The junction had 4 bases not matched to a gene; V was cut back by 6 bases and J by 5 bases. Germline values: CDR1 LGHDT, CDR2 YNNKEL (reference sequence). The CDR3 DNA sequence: TGTGCCAGCAGGGGACTAGCAGGGGAGACCCAGTACTTC. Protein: CASRGLAGETQYF.

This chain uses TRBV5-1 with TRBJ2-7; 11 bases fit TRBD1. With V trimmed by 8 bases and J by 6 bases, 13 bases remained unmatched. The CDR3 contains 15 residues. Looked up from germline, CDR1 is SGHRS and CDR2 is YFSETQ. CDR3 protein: CASHRGGQGGLEQYF. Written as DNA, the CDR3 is TGCGCCAGTCACCGTGGGGGACAGGGGGGCCTCGAGCAGTACTTC.

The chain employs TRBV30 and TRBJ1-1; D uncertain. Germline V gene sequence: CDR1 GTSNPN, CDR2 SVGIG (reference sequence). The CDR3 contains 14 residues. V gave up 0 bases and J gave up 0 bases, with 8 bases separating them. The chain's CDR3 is CAWSVRSVNTEAFF. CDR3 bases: TGTGCCTGGAGTGTTCGGTCCGTGAACACTGAAGCTTTCTTT.

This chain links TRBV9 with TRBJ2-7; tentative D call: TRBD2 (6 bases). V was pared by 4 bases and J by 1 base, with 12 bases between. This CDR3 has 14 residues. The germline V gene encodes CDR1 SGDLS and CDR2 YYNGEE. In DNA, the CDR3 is TGTGCCAGCAGCCTCGGGACTTATTCCTACGAGCAGTACTTC. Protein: CASSLGTYSYEQYF.

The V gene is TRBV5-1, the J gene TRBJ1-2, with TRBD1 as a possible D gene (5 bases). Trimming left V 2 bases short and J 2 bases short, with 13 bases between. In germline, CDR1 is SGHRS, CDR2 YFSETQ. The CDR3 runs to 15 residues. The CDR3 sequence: CASSFEGRGNYGYTF. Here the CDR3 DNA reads TGCGCCAGCAGCTTTGAAGGGCGGGGGAACTATGGCTACACCTTC.

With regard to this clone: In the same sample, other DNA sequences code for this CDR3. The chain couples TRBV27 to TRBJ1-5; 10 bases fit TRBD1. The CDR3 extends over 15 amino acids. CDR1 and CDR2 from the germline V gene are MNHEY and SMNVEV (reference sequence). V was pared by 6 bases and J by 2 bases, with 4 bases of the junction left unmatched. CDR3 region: CASSLGQGGNQPQHF. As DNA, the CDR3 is TGTGCCAGCAGCTTAGGACAGGGGGGCAATCAGCCCCAGCATTTT.

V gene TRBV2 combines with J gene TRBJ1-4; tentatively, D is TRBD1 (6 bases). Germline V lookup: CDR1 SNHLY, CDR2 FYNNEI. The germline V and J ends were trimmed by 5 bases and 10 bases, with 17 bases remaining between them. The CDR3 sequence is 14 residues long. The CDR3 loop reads CASSTRGLGRKLFF. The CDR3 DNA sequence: TGTGCCAGCAGTACGCGGGGGCTCGGCAGAAAACTGTTTTTT.

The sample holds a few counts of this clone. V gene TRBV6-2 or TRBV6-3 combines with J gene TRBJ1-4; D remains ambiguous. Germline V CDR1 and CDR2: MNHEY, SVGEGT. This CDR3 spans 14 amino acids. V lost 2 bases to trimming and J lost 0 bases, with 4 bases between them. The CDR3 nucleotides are TGTGCCAGCAGTTACACAGCAACTAATGAAAAACTGTTTTTT. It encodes CASSYTATNEKLFF.

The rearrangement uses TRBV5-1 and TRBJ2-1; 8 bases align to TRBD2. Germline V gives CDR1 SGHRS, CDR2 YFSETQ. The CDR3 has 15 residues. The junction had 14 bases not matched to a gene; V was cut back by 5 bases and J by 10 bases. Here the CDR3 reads CASRFTGLGAWEQFF. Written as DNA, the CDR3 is TGCGCCAGCAGGTTTACGGGACTAGGGGCGTGGGAGCAGTTCTTC.

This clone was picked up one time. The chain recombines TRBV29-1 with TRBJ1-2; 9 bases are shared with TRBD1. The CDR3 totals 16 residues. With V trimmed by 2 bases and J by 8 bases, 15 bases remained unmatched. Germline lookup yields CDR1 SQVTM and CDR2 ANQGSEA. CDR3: CSVEPDRTGALRGYTF. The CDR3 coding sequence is TGCAGCGTTGAACCCGACAGGACAGGGGCGCTTCGGGGCTACACCTTC.

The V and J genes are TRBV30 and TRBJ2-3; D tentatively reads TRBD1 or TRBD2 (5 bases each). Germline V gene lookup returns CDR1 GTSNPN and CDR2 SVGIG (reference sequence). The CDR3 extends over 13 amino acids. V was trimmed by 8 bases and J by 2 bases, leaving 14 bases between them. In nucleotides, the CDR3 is TGTGCCCGGGGCTTGGCGGCCACAGATACGCAGTATTTT. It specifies CARGLAATDTQYF.

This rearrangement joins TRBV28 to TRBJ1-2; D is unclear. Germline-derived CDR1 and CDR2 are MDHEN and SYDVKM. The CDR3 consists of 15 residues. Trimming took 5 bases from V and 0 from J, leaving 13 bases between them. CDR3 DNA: TGTGCCAGCAGTCTCCGGTTTGTTACTAACTATGGCTACACCTTC. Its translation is CASSLRFVTNYGYTF.

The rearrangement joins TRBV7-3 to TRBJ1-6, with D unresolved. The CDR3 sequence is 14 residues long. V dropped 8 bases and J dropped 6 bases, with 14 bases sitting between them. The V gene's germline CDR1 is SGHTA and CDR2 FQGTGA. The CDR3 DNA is TGTGCCAGCTCTCAAGTCGGGAGTAATTCACCCCTCCACTTT. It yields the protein CASSQVGSNSPLHF. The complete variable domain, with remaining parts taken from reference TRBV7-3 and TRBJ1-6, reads GAGVSQTPSNKVTEKGKYVELRCDPISGHTALYWYRQSLGQGPEFLIYFQGTGAADDSGLPNDRFFAVRPEGSVSTLKIQRTERGDSAVYLCASSQVGSNSPLHFGNGTRLTVT.

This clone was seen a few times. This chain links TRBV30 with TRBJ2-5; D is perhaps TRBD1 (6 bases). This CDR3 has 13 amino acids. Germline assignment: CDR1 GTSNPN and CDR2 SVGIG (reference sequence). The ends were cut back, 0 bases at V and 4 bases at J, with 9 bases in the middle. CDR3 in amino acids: CAWSVQGPETQYF. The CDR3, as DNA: TGTGCCTGGAGTGTACAGGGTCCAGAGACCCAGTACTTC.

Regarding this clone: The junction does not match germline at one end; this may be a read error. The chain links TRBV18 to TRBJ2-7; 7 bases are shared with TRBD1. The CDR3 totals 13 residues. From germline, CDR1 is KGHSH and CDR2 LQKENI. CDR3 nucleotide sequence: TGTGCCAGCTCACCTGTGGTTCAGGGGGAGATCTTCTTC. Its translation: CASSPVVQGEIFF.

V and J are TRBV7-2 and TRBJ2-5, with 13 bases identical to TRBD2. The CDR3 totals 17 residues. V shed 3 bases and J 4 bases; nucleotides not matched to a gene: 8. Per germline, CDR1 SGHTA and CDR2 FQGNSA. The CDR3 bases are TGTGCCAGCAGCTTGGGAGTGGGACTAGCGGGGACAGAGACCCAGTACTTC. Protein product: CASSLGVGLAGTETQYF.

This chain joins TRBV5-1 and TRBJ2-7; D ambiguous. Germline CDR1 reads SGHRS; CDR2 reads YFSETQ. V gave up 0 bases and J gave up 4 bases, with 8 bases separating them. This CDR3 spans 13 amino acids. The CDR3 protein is CASSLAGWYEQYF. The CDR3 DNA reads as TGCGCCAGCAGCTTGGCCGGGTGGTACGAGCAGTACTTC.

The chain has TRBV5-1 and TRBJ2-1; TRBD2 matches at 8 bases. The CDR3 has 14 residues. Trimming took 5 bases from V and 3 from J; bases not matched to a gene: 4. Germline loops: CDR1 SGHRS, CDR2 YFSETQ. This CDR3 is CASRLAENYNEQFF. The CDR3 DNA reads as TGCGCCAGCAGACTAGCGGAGAACTACAATGAGCAGTTCTTC.

Here the CDR3 reads CASSVEGFAEAFF. The CDR3 DNA follows: TGTGCCAGCAGCGTCGAGGGATTCGCTGAAGCTTTCTTT. The chain combines TRBV9 with TRBJ1-1; D is uncertain. The germline gives CDR1 SGDLS, CDR2 YYNGEE. V was trimmed by 2 bases and J by 6 bases, leaving 11 bases between them. The CDR3 has 13 residues.